The 11 T cell receptor beta chains given below trace back to one sample, sequenced in a study of T cells after yellow fever vaccination. TCRdb analysed the 5' RACE reads with MiXCR anew, one entry per CDR3 protein. The sample lists 160,000 or so distinct CDR3 sequences; approximately 6.7% were seen once. This sample comprised CD4+ T cells sorted from PBMCs, obtained less than 6 days after the first yellow fever vaccination. The receptors stem from a man aged 18 to 29 who received the YFV17D yellow fever vaccine.

The table lists this clonotype with many counts. The rearrangement joins TRBV6-1 to TRBJ1-2, with 7 bases that match TRBD1. With V trimmed by 7 bases and J by 4 bases, 3 bases remained unmatched. The germline V gene encodes CDR1 MNHNS and CDR2 SASEGT. The CDR3 totals 12 residues. The CDR3 region is CASTGQSYGYTF. CDR3 nucleotides: TGTGCCAGCACGGGACAGTCCTATGGCTACACCTTC.

This clonotype was counted ten times or more. The chain uses TRBV20-1 and TRBJ1-1; tentatively, D is TRBD1 (6 bases). The CDR3 loop spans 13 amino acids. From germline, CDR1 is DFQATT and CDR2 SNEGSKA (reference sequence). V lost 4 bases, J lost 5 bases, and 14 bases lay in between. The CDR3 DNA reads TGCAGTGCTAAGCAGGGGAGATGGACTGAAGCTTTCTTT. Its translation is CSAKQGRWTEAFF.

V gene TRBV7-9 combines with J gene TRBJ2-7, with 8 bases lining up with TRBD2. Trimming took 3 bases from V and 0 from J; bases not matched to a gene: 1. Germline loops: CDR1 SEHNR, CDR2 FQNEAQ (reference sequence). The CDR3 spans 14 residues. CDR3 nucleotide sequence: TGTGCCAGCAGCTTCGGGGGGGGCTCCTACGAGCAGTACGTC. Translated: CASSFGGGSYEQYV.

This clonotype has a count of ten or more. The chain recombines TRBV7-9 with TRBJ1-2, with 8 bases fitting TRBD1. With 3 bases clipped from V and 6 bases from J, the junction kept 3 bases outside the gene matches. The germline V gene encodes CDR1 SEHNR and CDR2 FQNEAQ (reference sequence). The CDR3 runs to 13 residues. In DNA, the CDR3 is TGTGCCAGCAGCTTGACAGGGGACGATGGCTACACCTTC. Amino acids: CASSLTGDDGYTF.

This clonotype occurred a few times. V is TRBV4-1 and J is TRBJ1-5; 7 nucleotides line up with TRBD1. The CDR3 runs to 16 residues. Germline V gives CDR1 MGHRA, CDR2 YSYEKL. The junction had 4 bases not matched to a gene; V was cut back by 2 bases and J by 0 bases. CDR3 bases: TGCGCCAGCAGCCAATCGACAGGGAATAGCAATCAGCCCCAGCATTTT. It yields the protein CASSQSTGNSNQPQHF.

This clonotype showed up just a few times. The chain links TRBV6-1 to TRBJ2-1, with D possibly matching TRBD2 (6 bases). Deletions cut 7 bases from V and 5 bases from J, with 24 bases between. Germline CDR1 reads MNHNS; CDR2 reads SASEGT. This CDR3 comprises 17 residues. CDR3 amino acids: CASTSKMWGVSDNEQFF. DNA of the CDR3: TGTGCCAGCACCTCCAAAATGTGGGGGGTGTCGGACAATGAGCAGTTCTTC.

This clonotype was counted many times. The chain recombines TRBV9 with TRBJ1-2; TRBD1 matches at 8 bases. CDR1 is SGDLS, CDR2 YYNGEE, per germline. V gave up 2 bases and J gave up 8 bases; unmatched junction bases: 2. The CDR3 runs to 12 residues. For the CDR3, the DNA is TGTGCCAGCAGCGTTACAGGGGGAGGCTACACCTTC. Protein product: CASSVTGGGYTF.

The chain's CDR3 is CASSLDGQGVGQPQHF. CDR3 sequence (DNA): TGCGCCAGCAGCTTGGACGGACAGGGGGTGGGACAGCCCCAGCATTTT. The V gene is TRBV5-1, the J gene TRBJ1-5; 10 nucleotides align to TRBD1. The CDR3 runs 16 residues. The V gene end was trimmed by 0 bases and the J gene end by 7 bases; junction bases not matched to a gene: 7. Germline CDR1 is SGHRS and CDR2 is YFSETQ.

This clonotype was detected only a few times. This chain uses TRBV19 with TRBJ1-1; D remains ambiguous. This CDR3 region has 15 residues. V was clipped by 4 bases and J by 1 base, with 13 bases between them. Germline CDR1 LNHDA, CDR2 SQIVND (reference sequence). The DNA for the CDR3 is TGTGCCAGTAGTACGAGAGGGCGGTCGAACACTGAAGCTTTCTTT. Its translation: CASSTRGRSNTEAFF.

This clonotype came up many times. V is TRBV4-2 and J is TRBJ1-2; D call uncertain. The V gene's germline CDR1 is LGHNA and CDR2 YNFKEQ. CDR3 size: 12 residues. Deletions cut 4 bases from V and 8 bases from J, with 11 bases between. The CDR3 DNA reads TGTGCCAGCAGCCCCCCGGGTACGGGCTACACCTTC. Protein sequence: CASSPPGTGYTF.

The rearrangement uses TRBV7-9 and TRBJ1-1; D might be TRBD1 (5 bases). Germline CDR1 and CDR2: SEHNR and FQNEAQ (reference sequence). This CDR3 has 14 residues. V lost 3 bases, J lost 0 bases, and 8 bases lay in between. This chain's CDR3 is CASSFPGVNTEAFF. In DNA, the CDR3 is TGTGCCAGCAGCTTTCCGGGGGTGAACACTGAAGCTTTCTTT.